This T cell receptor beta chain was sequenced during a study of post-analysis software for immune sequencing data. Study-level points and caveats: Those with multiple sclerosis, the patient group, showed significantly lower normalized Chao1 diversity than controls. When the samples were clustered directly with F measure, those that had been prepared in the same batch showed strong co-clustering. Controls had lower frequencies than patients of 4 or 5 TRBV segments, which included TRBV5-6, TRBV5-1 and TRBV20-1.

Unique-molecular-identifier-tagged TCR beta cDNA libraries were used. A population of 1 to 10 million T cells gave rise to about 500,000 cDNA molecules. TCRdb re-called the PCR reads with MiXCR, one entry per CDR3 protein. The repertoire includes some 160,000 distinct CDR3 sequences, 36% of them detected once, and under 30% sits in the top ten. This clonotype occurred a few times. No antigen is known for it. V lost 3 bases to trimming and J lost 9 bases; unmatched junction nucleotides: 5. This CDR3 region has 14 residues. CDR1 is MGHRA, CDR2 YSYEKL, per germline. The starting material was blood, obtained after autologous hematopoietic stem cell transplantation. The chain has TRBV4-1 and TRBJ2-1; 10 bases line up with TRBD2. The sequence was collected from a girl aged 10-17 years with multiple sclerosis. Here the CDR3 reads CASSHLAGDTEQFF. The CDR3, as DNA: TGCGCCAGCAGCCACCTAGCGGGAGATACTGAGCAGTTCTTC.